This T cell receptor (beta chain) came from a study of circulating CD8 cells and anti-PD-1 response in melanoma. Whole-study results and caveats: Diversity ranked highest in DNEG and lowest in TIGIT subsets.

A word on this clonotype: The antigen remains undetermined.

Using approximately 16 ng of total RNA, TCR libraries were made with the QIAseq Immune Repertoire TCR panel. TCRdb re-called the reads through MiXCR, storing one row per CDR3 protein. The sample includes around 320 distinct CDR3 sequences, roughly an eighth of them seen just once. From live CD3+CD8+TCRalphabeta+ cells, four PD-1 and/or TIGIT subsets were sorted. The receptor's source is a human donor with melanoma. Here the sequenced sample was CD8+ T cells from PBMCs, taken at baseline or after one month of anti-PD-1 therapy (not recorded which).

Here the CDR3 reads CASSFKAGGSGRDDEQYF. CDR3 coding DNA: TGTGCCAGCAGTTTTAAGGCCGGAGGTAGCGGGAGGGATGACGAGCAGTACTTC. This rearrangement joins TRBV28 to TRBJ2-7; 11 nucleotides align to TRBD2. From germline, CDR1 is MDHEN and CDR2 SYDVKM. J gave up 5 bases and V 3 bases, and 15 bases lay outside the gene matches. The length of the CDR3 is 18 residues.